This T cell receptor (beta chain) was profiled in a study of cytotoxic CD8 clonotypes in ibrutinib-treated CLL. V was cut by 1 base and J by 1 base, with 7 bases left in between. Per germline, CDR1 SGHDT and CDR2 YYEEEE. This CDR3 has 14 amino acids. Turning to this clone: The antigen remains undetermined.

Study-level findings and limits: Public clonotypes, found uncommonly, either contracted or stayed stable on treatment. Baseline levels of clonality went above those of age-matched healthy donors and moved with circulating CD8+ T-cell counts.

The method was immunoSEQ multiplex PCR; TCRdb's version includes in-frame clones alone and lacks a portion of them. This table holds 150,000 or so clones, 75% to 85% found once. V is TRBV5-6 and J is TRBJ2-3; D perhaps matches TRBD1 (5 bases). This clonotype was sampled from a human donor with chronic lymphocytic leukemia. Sequencing used PBMCs, obtained after 12 months of ibrutinib treatment. The chain's CDR3 is CASSLIRGTDTQYF. The DNA of the CDR3 is TGTGCCAGCAGCTTGATCAGGGGCACAGATACGCAGTATTTT.